This TCR beta chain was recovered during a study of blood T cell repertoires in COVID-19. Across the whole study: COVID-19 samples from acute and convalescent phases originated in the United States, Italy and Spain. PBMCs, B-cell-depleted T cells, or T cells provided the cDNA or gDNA that made up the material.

The V end lost 1 base, the J end lost 8 bases, and 17 bases lay between the germline ends. Per the germline V gene, CDR1 is GTSNPN and CDR2 is SVGIG (reference sequence). The CDR3 has 14 residues. In this sample, this clone turned up many times. Sequencing was performed with immunoSEQ multiplex PCR; in TCRdb, only in-frame clones are kept and a portion is missing. The sample yields roughly 97,000 clones, about 88% seen once. The receptor's source is a human donor in a cohort sampled during active COVID-19. This chain uses TRBV30 with TRBJ1-2; no firm D call. The sample comprised peripheral blood. For the CDR3, the DNA is TGTGCCTGGAGTGAGGCAACGAAAAGAGGAGGCTACACCTTC. Amino acid sequence: CAWSEATKRGGYTF.